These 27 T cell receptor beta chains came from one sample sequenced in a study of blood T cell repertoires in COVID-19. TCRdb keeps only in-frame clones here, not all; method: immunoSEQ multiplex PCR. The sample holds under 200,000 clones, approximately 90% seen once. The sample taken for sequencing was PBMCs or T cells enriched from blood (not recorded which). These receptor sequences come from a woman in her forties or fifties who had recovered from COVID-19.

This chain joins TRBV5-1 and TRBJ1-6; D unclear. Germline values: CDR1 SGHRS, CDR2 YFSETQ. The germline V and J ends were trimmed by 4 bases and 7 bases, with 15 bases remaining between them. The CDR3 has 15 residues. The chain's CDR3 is CASSPDTTPNSPLHF. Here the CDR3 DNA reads TGCGCCAGCAGCCCTGACACCACCCCCAATTCACCCCTCCACTTT.

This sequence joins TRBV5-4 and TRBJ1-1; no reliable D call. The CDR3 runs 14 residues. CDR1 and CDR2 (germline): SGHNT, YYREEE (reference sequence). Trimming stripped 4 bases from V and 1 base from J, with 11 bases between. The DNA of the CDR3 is TGTGCCAGCAGCAAAACGCAGCGGAACACTGAAGCTTTCTTT. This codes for CASSKTQRNTEAFF.

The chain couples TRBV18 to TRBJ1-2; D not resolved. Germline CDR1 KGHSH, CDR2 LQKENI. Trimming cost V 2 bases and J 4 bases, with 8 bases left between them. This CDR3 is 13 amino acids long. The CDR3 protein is CASSPERLYGYTF. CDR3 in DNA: TGTGCCAGCTCACCAGAAAGACTCTATGGCTACACCTTC.

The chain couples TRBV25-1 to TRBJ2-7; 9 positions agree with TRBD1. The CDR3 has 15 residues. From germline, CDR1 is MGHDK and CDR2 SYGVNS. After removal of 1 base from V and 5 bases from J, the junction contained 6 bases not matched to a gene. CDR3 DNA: TGTGCCAGCAGTGAATTTGACAGGGGGGTACACGAGCAGTACTTC. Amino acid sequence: CASSEFDRGVHEQYF.

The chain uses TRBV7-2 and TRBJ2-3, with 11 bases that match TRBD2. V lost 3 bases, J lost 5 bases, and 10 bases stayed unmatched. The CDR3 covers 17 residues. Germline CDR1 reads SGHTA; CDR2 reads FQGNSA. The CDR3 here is CASSLDPYSGGGDTQYF. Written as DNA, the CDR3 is TGTGCCAGCAGCTTGGACCCCTATAGCGGGGGGGGAGATACGCAGTATTTT.

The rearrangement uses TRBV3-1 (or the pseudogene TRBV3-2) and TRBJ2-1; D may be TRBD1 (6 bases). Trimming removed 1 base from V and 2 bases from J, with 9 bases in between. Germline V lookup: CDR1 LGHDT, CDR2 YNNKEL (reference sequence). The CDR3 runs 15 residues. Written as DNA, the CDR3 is TGTGCCAGCAGCCAAGGAAGGGGGACCTACAATGAGCAGTTCTTC. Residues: CASSQGRGTYNEQFF.

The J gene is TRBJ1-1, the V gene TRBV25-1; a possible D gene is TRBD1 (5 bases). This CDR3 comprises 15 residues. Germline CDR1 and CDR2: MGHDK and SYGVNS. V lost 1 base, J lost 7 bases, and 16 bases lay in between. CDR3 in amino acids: CASSESGHPKFEAFF. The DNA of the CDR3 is TGTGCCAGCAGTGAATCCGGACACCCTAAATTTGAAGCTTTCTTT.

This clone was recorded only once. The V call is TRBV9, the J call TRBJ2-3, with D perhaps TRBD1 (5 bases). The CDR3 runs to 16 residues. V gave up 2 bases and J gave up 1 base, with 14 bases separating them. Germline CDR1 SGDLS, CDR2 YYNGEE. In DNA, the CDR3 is TGTGCCAGCAGCGTTGGGGCCCGACAAGGCACAGATACGCAGTATTTT. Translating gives CASSVGARQGTDTQYF.

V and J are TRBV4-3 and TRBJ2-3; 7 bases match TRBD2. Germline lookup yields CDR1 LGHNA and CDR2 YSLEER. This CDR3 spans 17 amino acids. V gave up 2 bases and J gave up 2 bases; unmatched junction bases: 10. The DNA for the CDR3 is TGCGCCAGCAGCCAATACCGGCCTAGCGGTATCACAGATACGCAGTATTTT. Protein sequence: CASSQYRPSGITDTQYF.

The CDR3 protein is CASSLGVGGNYEQYF. The CDR3 DNA follows: TGTGCCAGCAGCTTGGGGGTAGGGGGAAACTACGAGCAGTACTTC. The V call is TRBV5-8, the J call TRBJ2-7; the D gene is possibly TRBD1 (6 bases). This CDR3 region has 15 residues. V was shortened by 0 bases and J by 3 bases, with 13 bases between the two germline ends. Looked up from germline, CDR1 is SGHTS and CDR2 is YDEGEE.

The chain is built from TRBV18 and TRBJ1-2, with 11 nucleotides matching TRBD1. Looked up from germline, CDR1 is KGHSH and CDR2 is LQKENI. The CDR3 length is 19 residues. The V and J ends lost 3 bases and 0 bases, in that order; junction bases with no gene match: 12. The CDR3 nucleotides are TGTGCCAGCTCACCTATTCCCGGGACAGGGGGACTAGCTAACTATGGCTACACCTTC. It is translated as CASSPIPGTGGLANYGYTF.

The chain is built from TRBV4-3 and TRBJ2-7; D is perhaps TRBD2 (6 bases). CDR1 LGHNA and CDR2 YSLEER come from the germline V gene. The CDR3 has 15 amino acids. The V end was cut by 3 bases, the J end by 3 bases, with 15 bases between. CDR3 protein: CASSHYTGEGYEQYF. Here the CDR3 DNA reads TGCGCCAGCAGCCATTACACGGGGGAAGGCTACGAGCAGTACTTC.

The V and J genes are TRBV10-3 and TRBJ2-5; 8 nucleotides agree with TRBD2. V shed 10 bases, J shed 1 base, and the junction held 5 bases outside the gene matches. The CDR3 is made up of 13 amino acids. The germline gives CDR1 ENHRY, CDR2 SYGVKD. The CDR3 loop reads CATQAGVQETQYF. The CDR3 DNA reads TGTGCCACCCAAGCGGGGGTCCAAGAGACCCAGTACTTC.

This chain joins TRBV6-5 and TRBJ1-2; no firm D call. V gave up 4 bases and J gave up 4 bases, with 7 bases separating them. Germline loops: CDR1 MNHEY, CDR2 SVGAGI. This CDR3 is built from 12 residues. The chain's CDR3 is CASSSPGYGYTF. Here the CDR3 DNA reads TGTGCCAGCAGTTCCCCAGGCTATGGCTACACCTTC.

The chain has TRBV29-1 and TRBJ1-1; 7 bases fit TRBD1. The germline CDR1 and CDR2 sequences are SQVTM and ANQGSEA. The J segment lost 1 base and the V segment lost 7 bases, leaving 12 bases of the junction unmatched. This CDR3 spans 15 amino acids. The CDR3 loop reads CSASLGTAKNTEAFF. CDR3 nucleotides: TGCAGCGCCTCCCTCGGGACAGCCAAGAACACTGAAGCTTTCTTT.

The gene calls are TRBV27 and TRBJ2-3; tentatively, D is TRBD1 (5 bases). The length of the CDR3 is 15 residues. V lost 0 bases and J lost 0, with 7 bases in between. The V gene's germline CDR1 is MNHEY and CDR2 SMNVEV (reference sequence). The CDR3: CASSLSRQSTDTQYF. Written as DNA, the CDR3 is TGTGCCAGCAGTTTATCCCGACAGAGCACAGATACGCAGTATTTT.

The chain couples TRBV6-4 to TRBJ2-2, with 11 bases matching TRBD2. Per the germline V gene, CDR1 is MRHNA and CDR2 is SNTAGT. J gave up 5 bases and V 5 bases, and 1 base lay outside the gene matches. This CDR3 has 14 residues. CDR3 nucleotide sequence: TGTGCCAGCAGTCTAGCGGGGGGAACCGGGGAGCTGTTTTTT. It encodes CASSLAGGTGELFF.

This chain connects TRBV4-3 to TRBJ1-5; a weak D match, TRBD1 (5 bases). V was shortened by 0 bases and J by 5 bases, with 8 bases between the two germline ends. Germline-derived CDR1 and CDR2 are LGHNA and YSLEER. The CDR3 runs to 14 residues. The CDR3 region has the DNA TGCGCCAGCAGCCAAGACGGCAGGGATCAGCCCCAGCATTTT. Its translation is CASSQDGRDQPQHF.

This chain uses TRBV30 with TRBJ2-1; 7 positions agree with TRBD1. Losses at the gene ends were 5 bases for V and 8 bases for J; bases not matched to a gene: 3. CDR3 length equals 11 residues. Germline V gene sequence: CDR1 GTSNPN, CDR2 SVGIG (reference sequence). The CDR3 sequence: CAWDRDDEQFF. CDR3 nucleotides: TGTGCCTGGGACAGGGACGATGAGCAGTTCTTC.

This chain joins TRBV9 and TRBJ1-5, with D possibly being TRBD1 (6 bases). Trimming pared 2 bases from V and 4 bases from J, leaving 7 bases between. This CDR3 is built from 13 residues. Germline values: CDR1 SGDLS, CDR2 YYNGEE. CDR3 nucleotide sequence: TGTGCCAGCAGCGTTACAGGGAATCAGCCCCAGCATTTT. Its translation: CASSVTGNQPQHF.

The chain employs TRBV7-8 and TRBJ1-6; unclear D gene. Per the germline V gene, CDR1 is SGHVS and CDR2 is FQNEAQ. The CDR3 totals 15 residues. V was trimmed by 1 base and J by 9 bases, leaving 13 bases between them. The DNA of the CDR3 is TGTGCCAGCAGCTTAGGGTGGTCTACCATTTCACCCCTCCACTTT. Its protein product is CASSLGWSTISPLHF.

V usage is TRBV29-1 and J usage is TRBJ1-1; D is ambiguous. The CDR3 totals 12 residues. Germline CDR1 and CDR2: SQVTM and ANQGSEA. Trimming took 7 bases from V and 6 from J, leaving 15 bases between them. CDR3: CSERPMRAEAFF. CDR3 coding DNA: TGCAGCGAGCGTCCCATGCGGGCTGAAGCTTTCTTT.

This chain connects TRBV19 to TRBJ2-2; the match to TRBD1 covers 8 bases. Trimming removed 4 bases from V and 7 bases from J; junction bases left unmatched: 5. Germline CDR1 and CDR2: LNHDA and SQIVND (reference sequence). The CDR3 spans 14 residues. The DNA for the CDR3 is TGTGCCAGTAGTACGACAGGGGCCAACGGGGAGCTGTTTTTT. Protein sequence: CASSTTGANGELFF.

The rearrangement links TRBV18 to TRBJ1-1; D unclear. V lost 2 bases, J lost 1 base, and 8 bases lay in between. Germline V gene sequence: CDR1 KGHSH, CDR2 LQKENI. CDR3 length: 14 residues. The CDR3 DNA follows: TGTGCCAGCTCACCATTGGCGGAGAACACTGAAGCTTTCTTT. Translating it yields CASSPLAENTEAFF. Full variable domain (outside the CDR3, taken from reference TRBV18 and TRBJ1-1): NAGVMQNPRHLVRRRGQEARLRCSPMKGHSHVYWYRQLPEEGLKFMVYLQKENIIDESGMPKERFSAEFPKEGPSILRIQQVVRGDSAAYFCASSPLAENTEAFFGQGTRLTVV.

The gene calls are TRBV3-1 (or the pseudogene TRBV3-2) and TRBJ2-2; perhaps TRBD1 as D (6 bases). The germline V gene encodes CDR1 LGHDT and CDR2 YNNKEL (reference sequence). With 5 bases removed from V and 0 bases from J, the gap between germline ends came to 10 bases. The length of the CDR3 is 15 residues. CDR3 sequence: CASSGDTSNTGELFF. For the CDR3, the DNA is TGTGCCAGCAGCGGGGACACTTCGAACACCGGGGAGCTGTTTTTT.

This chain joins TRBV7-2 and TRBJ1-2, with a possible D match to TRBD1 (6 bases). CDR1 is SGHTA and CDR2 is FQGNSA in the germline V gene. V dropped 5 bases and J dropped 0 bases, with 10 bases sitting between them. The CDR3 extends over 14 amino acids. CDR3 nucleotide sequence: TGTGCCAGCAGCCCCAGGACAGCTAACTATGGCTACACCTTC. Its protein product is CASSPRTANYGYTF.

The CDR3 nucleotides read TGTGCCAGCAGCTTAGCCGACTCAATCACAGATACGCAGTATTTT. It is translated as CASSLADSITDTQYF. The gene calls are TRBV11-2 and TRBJ2-3; D uncertain. The germline V gene has CDR1 SGHAT and CDR2 FQNNGV. The V end lost 1 base, the J end lost 2 bases, and 10 bases lay between the germline ends. The CDR3 has 15 residues.